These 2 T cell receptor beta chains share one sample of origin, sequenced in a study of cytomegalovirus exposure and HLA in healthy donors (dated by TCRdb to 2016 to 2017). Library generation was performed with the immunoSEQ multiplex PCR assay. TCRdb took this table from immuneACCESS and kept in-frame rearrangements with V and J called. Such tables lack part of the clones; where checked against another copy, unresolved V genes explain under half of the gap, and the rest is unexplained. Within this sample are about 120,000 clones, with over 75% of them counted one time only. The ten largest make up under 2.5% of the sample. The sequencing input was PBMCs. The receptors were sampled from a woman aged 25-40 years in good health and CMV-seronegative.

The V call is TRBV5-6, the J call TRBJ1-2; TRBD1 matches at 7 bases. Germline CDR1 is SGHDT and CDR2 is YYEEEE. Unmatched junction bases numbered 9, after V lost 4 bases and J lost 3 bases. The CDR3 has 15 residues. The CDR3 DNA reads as TGTGCCAGCAGCCAACAGGGGCCGATCGACTATGGCTACACCTTC. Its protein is CASSQQGPIDYGYTF.

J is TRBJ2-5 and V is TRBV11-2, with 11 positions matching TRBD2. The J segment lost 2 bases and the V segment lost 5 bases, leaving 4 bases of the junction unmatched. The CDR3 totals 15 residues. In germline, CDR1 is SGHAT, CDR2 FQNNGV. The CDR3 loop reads CASSPRLAGQETQYF. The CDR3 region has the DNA TGTGCCAGCAGCCCTAGACTAGCGGGGCAAGAGACCCAGTACTTC. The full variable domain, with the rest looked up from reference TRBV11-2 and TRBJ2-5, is EAGVAQSPRYKIIEKRQSVAFWCNPISGHATLYWYQQILGQGPKLLIQFQNNGVVDDSQLPKDRFSAERLKGVDSTLKIQPAKLEDSAVYLCASSPRLAGQETQYFGPGTRLLVL.